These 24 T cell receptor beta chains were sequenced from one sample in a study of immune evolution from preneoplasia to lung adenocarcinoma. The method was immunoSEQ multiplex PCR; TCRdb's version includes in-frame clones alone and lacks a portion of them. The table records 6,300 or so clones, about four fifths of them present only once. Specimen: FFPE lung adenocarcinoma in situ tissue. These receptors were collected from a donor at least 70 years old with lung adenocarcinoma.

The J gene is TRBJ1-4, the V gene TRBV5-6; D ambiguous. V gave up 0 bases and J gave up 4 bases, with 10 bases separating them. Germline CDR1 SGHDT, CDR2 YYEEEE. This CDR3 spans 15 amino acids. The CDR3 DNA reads TGTGCCAGCAGCTTGGGTCTTCCTTATAATGAAAAACTGTTTTTT. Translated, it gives CASSLGLPYNEKLFF.

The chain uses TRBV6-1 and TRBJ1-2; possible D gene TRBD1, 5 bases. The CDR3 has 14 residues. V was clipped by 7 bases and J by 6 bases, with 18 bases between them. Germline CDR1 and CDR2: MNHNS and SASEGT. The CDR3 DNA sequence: TGTGCCAGCACCTCGGGGCGGAAGGAGAATGGCTACACCTTC. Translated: CASTSGRKENGYTF.

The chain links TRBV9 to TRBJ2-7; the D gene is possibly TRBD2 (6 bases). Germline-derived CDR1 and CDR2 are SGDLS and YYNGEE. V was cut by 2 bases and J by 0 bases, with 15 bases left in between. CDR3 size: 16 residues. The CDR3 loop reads CASSVGGGALSYEQYF. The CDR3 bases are TGTGCCAGCAGCGTGGGAGGAGGGGCCCTCTCCTACGAGCAGTACTTC.

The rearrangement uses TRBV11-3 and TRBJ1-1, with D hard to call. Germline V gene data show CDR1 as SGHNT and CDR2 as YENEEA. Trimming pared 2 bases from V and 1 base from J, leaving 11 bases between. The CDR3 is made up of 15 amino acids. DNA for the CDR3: TGTGCCAGCAGCTTACCCCCCGGGTCGAACACTGAAGCTTTCTTT. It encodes CASSLPPGSNTEAFF.

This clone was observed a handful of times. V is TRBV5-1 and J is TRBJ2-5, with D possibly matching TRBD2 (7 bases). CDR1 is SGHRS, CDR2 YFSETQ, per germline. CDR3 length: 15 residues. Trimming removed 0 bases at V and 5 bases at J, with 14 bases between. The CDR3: CASSLVGGGGETQYF. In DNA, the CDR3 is TGCGCCAGCAGCTTGGTAGGCGGGGGCGGGGAGACCCAGTACTTC.

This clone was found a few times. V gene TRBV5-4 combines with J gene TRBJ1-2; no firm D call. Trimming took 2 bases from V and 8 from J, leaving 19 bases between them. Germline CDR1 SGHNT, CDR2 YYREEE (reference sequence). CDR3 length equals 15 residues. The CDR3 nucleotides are TGTGCCAGCAGCTTTGTCCGGCAGGAGTTTGGCGGCTACACCTTC. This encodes CASSFVRQEFGGYTF.

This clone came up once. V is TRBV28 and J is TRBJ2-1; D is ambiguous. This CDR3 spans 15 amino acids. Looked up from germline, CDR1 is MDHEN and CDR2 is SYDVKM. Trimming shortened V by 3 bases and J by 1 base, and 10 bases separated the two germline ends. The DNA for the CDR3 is TGTGCCAGCAGTTTGCCATCTAGGTCCTACAATGAGCAGTTCTTC. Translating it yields CASSLPSRSYNEQFF.

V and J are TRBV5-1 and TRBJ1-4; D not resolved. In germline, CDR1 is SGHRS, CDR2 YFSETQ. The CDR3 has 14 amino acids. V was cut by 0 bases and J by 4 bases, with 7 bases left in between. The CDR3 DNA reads TGCGCCAGCAGCTTGGAACTGCGTAATGAAAAACTGTTTTTT. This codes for CASSLELRNEKLFF.

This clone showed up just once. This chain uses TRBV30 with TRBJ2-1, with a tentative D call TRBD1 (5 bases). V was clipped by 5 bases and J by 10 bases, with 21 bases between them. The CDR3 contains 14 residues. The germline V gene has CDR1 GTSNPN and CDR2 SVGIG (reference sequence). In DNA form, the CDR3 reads TGTGCCTGGCATAGGGGCCCTTCGGAGAAGGAGCAGTTCTTC. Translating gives CAWHRGPSEKEQFF. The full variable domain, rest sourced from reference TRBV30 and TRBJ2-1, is SQTIHQWPATLVQPVGSPLSLECTVEGTSNPNLYWYRQAAGRGLQLLFYSVGIGQISSEVPQNLSASRPQDRQFILSSKKLLLSDSGFYLCAWHRGPSEKEQFFGPGTRLTVL.

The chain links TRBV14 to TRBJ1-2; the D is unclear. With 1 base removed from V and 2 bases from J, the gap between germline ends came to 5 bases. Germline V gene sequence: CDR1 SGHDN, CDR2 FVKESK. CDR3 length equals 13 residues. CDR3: CASSQARNYGYTF. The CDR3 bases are TGTGCCAGCAGCCAAGCCAGGAACTATGGCTACACCTTC.

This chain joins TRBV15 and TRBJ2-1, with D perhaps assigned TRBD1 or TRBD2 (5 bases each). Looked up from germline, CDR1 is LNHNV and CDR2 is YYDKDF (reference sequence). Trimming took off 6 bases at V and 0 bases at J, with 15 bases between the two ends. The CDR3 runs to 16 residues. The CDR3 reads CATRRGRPSSYNEQFF. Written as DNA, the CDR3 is TGTGCCACCAGACGGGGACGCCCCAGCTCCTACAATGAGCAGTTCTTC.

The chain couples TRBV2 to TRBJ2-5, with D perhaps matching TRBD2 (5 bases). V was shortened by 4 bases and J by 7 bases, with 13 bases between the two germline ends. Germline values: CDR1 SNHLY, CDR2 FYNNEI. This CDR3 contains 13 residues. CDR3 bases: TGTGCCAGCAGTGTGGGCGGGCCCGGGACCCAGTACTTC. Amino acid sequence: CASSVGGPGTQYF.

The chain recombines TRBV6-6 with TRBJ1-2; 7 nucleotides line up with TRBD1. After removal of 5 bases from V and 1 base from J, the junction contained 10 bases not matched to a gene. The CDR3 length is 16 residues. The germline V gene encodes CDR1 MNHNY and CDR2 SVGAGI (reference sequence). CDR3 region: CASSAFGTVRNYGYTF. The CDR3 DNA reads TGTGCCAGCAGTGCCTTCGGGACAGTACGTAACTATGGCTACACCTTC.

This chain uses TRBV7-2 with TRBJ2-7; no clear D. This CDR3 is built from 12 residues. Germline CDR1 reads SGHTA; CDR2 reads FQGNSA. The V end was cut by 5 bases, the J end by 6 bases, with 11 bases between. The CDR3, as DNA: TGTGCCAGCAGCCACGTTTGGGGCGAGCAGTACTTC. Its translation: CASSHVWGEQYF.

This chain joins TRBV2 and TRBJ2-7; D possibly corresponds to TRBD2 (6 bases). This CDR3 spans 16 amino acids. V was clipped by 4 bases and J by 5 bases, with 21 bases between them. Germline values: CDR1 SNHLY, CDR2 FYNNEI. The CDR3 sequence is CASSVPLGRDPHEQYF. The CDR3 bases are TGTGCCAGCAGTGTTCCTTTGGGGCGGGACCCCCACGAGCAGTACTTC.

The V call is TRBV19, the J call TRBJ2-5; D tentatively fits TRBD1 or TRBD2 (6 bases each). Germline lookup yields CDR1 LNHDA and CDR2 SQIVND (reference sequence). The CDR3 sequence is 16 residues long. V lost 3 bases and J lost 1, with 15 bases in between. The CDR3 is CASSMSPRGAQETQYF. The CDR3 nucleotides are TGTGCCAGTAGTATGTCTCCTAGGGGGGCCCAAGAGACCCAGTACTTC.

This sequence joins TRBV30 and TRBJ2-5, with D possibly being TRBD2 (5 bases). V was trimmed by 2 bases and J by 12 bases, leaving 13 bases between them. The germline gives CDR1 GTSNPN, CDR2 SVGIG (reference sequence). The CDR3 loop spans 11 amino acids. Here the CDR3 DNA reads TGTGCCTGGAGTTTCAATAGCGACAAGTACTTC. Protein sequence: CAWSFNSDKYF.

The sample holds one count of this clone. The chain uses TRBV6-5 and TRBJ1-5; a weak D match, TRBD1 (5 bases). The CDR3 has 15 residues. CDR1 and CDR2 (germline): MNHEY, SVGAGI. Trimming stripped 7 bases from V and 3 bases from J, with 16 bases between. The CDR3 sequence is CASNPTGTFNQPQHF. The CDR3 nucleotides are TGTGCCAGCAACCCAACCGGGACTTTCAATCAGCCCCAGCATTTT.

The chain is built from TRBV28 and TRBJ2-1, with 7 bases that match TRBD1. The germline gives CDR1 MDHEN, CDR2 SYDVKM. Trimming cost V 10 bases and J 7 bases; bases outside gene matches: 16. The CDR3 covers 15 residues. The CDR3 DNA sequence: TGTGCCACCACACCCCGACAGGGAATAGCGAATGAGCAGTTCTTC. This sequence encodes CATTPRQGIANEQFF.

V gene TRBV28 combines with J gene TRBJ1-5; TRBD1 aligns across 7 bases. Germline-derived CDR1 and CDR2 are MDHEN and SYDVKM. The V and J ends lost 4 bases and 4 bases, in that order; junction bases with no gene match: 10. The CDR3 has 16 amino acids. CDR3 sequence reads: CASSSFGTALNQPQHF. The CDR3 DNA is TGTGCCAGCAGTTCCTTCGGGACAGCCCTGAATCAGCCCCAGCATTTT.

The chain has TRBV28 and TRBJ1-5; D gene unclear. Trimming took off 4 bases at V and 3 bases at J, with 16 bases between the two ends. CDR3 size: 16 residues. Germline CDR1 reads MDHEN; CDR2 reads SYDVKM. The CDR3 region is CASSSALGFFNQPQHF. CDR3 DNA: TGTGCCAGCAGTTCCGCCCTGGGGTTTTTCAATCAGCCCCAGCATTTT.

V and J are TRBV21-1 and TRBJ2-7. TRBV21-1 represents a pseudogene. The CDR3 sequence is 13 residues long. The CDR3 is CASNLGTAYEQYF. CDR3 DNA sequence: TGTGCCAGCAACCTCGGGACCGCTTACGAGCAGTACTTC.

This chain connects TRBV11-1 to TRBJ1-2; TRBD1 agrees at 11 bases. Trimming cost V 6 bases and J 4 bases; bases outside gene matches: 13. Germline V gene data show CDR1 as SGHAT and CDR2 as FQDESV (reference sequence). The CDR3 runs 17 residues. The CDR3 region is CASRKSGTGGVGYGYTF. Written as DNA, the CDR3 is TGTGCCAGCAGAAAAAGCGGGACAGGGGGTGTAGGCTATGGCTACACCTTC.

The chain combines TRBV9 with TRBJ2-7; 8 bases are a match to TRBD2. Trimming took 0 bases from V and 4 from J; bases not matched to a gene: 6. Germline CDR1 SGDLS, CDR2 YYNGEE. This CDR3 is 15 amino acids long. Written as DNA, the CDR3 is TGTGCCAGCAGCGTAGGCAGCGGGGGAGGTTACGAGCAGTACTTC. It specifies CASSVGSGGGYEQYF.